The clone carrying this T cell receptor beta chain was observed a handful of times. The CDR3 extends over 15 amino acids. V was clipped by 7 bases and J by 4 bases, with 15 bases between them. Germline-derived CDR1 and CDR2 are KGHDR and SFDVKD. This sample stems from a study of molecular identifiers for immune sequencing clone quantification. From the PCR reads, TCRdb called clonotypes with MiXCR, one entry per CDR3 protein. Among roughly 100,000 distinct CDR3 sequences listed, 30% to 45% were seen once. The chain joins TRBV24-1 to TRBJ2-2, with a possible D match to TRBD2 (6 bases). The sequence was collected from a human donor in good health. Some libraries in this study had Jurkat cell RNA spiked in. The sample comprised naive CD8+ T cells from blood, with Jurkat cell RNA spiked in. Subset in this sample: FACS-sorted CD8+CD4-CCR7+CD45RA+ naive T cells. Here the CDR3 reads CATSQTARGTGELFF. CDR3 sequence (DNA): TGTGCCACCAGCCAGACAGCGCGGGGCACCGGGGAGCTGTTTTTT.